This T cell receptor beta chain was retrieved from a study of blood T cell repertoires in COVID-19. Per germline, CDR1 MDHEN and CDR2 SYDVKM. The CDR3 covers 12 residues. V shed 6 bases and J shed 11 bases, with 16 bases lying between them. In the original analysis: Cell counts per sample came from amplifying reference gene primers. Sequencing was performed with immunoSEQ multiplex PCR; in TCRdb, only in-frame clones are kept and a portion is missing. V and J calls and clone size are as listed in that table; D and trimming were resolved from the DNA. The data contain more than 120,000 clones, approximately 88% of them singletons.

This TCR came from a human donor in a cohort sampled during active COVID-19. The chain is built from TRBV28 and TRBJ1-1; D is possibly TRBD1 (5 bases). Specimen: peripheral blood. The CDR3 DNA is TGTGCCAGCAGCCGCCCAGGGCTGAGGGCTTTCTTT. Translating gives CASSRPGLRAFF. Full variable domain (outside the CDR3, taken from reference TRBV28 and TRBJ1-1): DVKVTQSSRYLVKRTGEKVFLECVQDMDHENMFWYRQDPGLGLRLIYFSYDVKMKEKGDIPEGYSVSREKKERFSLILESASTNQTSMYLCASSRPGLRAFFGQGTRLTVV.